The 2 T cell receptor beta chains below all came from one sample that was sequenced in a study of T cell changes during pregnancy in multiple sclerosis. The data were produced by immunoSEQ multiplex PCR, yet TCRdb's version contains in-frame clones alone and is incomplete. The table has more than 70,000 clones, approximately 90% seen once; the top ten hold about 0.91%. The specimen was peripheral blood, collected before pregnancy. These receptors were collected from a female donor with multiple sclerosis, enrolled in a pregnancy study.

The chain recombines TRBV14 with TRBJ2-3; D is unclear. The V end lost 2 bases, the J end lost 2 bases, and 14 bases lay between the germline ends. From germline, CDR1 is SGHDN and CDR2 FVKESK. The CDR3 sequence is 16 residues long. CDR3 nucleotides: TGTGCCAGCAGCCAAATAGCCCCCCGCTACACAGATACGCAGTATTTT. Its protein is CASSQIAPRYTDTQYF.

The chain carries TRBV7-6 and TRBJ1-1, with D unclear. The V gene lost 1 base and the J gene lost 0 bases, with 9 bases spanning the gap. Germline V gene data show CDR1 as SGHVS and CDR2 as FNYEAQ. CDR3 length: 15 residues. CDR3 amino acids: CASSLGGQMNTEAFF. CDR3 DNA: TGTGCCAGCAGCTTAGGCGGCCAGATGAACACTGAAGCTTTCTTT.